The following is a TCR beta chain sequence with its context. Each bulk PBMC sample had roughly 0.35 ug DNA loaded. Clones were sequenced by immunoSEQ multiplex PCR, and TCRdb holds only the in-frame ones, with some missing. The repertoire holds roughly 9,900 clones, with 85% to 90% as singletons. The CDR3 covers 13 residues. Germline V gene data show CDR1 as SGHAT and CDR2 as FQDESV (reference sequence). The V end was cut by 5 bases, the J end by 2 bases, with 10 bases between. The data stem from a study of blood T cell dynamics during melanoma immunotherapy. Specified time point: pre-treatment baseline. Apart from two fast progressors, RECIST 1.1 response was judged 12 weeks post-infusion.

The J gene is TRBJ2-7, the V gene TRBV11-1; D unclear. The TCR comes from a human donor with melanoma. The sample was blood, taken from a patient treated with checkpoint blockade. The CDR3 DNA follows: TGTGCCAGCAGCCCAAGCCTCCCCTACGAGCAGTACTTC. Translated, it gives CASSPSLPYEQYF.